The clone carrying this TCR beta chain showed up many times. Trimming cost V 6 bases and J 3 bases, with 11 bases left between them. This CDR3 comprises 13 residues. TCRdb recomputed calls from the RT-PCR reads with MiXCR, one row per CDR3 protein. Of approximately 20,000 distinct CDR3 sequences in the sample, less than 5% were seen once. This record comes from a study of patients and donors after allogeneic stem cell transplantation. The specimen sequenced was blood, either unsorted or a sorted T cell fraction (not recorded which). The TCR sequence derives from a human donor who was either an allogeneic HSCT recipient or a stem cell or donor lymphocyte infusion donor (not recorded which). It is not recorded whose cells these are; they may come from a transplant donor. The J gene is TRBJ1-1, the V gene TRBV12-3 or TRBV12-4; TRBD1 is a possible D gene (5 bases). Here the CDR3 reads CASRGPTDTEAFF. The CDR3 region has the DNA TGTGCCAGCAGGGGCCCGACAGACACTGAAGCTTTCTTT.